Following are 26 T cell receptor beta chains from one sample sequenced in a study of vaccination and CD4 T cells after COVID-19. TCRdb reprocessed the PCR reads via MiXCR and lists one record per CDR3 protein. The sample contains fewer than 20,000 distinct CDR3 sequences, about 59% of which appear only once. Sequencing used CD4+ T cells from blood, obtained before SARS-CoV-2 vaccination. The receptors here all came from a human donor who had recovered from COVID-19.

The chain uses TRBV20-1 and TRBJ2-1, with 7 bases identical to TRBD1. The CDR3 spans 14 residues. The V and J ends lost 5 bases and 0 bases, in that order; junction bases with no gene match: 4. Per the germline V gene, CDR1 is DFQATT and CDR2 is SNEGSKA (reference sequence). This chain's CDR3 is CSAGQAGSYNEQFF. CDR3 coding DNA: TGCAGTGCTGGACAGGCGGGCTCCTACAATGAGCAGTTCTTC.

The chain carries TRBV20-1 and TRBJ1-1, with a weak D call TRBD1 (6 bases). This CDR3 region has 12 residues. V was trimmed by 6 bases and J by 4 bases, leaving 12 bases between them. In germline, CDR1 is DFQATT, CDR2 SNEGSKA (reference sequence). The CDR3 DNA reads as TGCAGTGCCCCCTTAGGGGGCACTGAAGCTTTCTTT. Amino acids: CSAPLGGTEAFF.

V is TRBV7-2 and J is TRBJ1-2, with 9 bases identical to TRBD1. This CDR3 has 13 amino acids. Losses at the gene ends were 4 bases for V and 8 bases for J; bases not matched to a gene: 5. CDR1 and CDR2 from the germline V gene are SGHTA and FQGNSA. The CDR3 here is CASSYGTGKGYTF. In DNA, the CDR3 is TGTGCCAGCAGCTACGGGACAGGGAAAGGCTACACCTTC.

V usage is TRBV12-3 or TRBV12-4 and J usage is TRBJ2-3; D might be TRBD1 or TRBD2, each matching 5 bases. Trimming left V 6 bases short and J 3 bases short, with 13 bases between. This CDR3 comprises 14 residues. CDR3 sequence: CASSKGPPTDTQYF. CDR3 nucleotides: TGTGCCAGCAGCAAGGGACCTCCAACAGATACGCAGTATTTT.

V and J are TRBV20-1 and TRBJ1-5; D remains ambiguous. Looked up from germline, CDR1 is DFQATT and CDR2 is SNEGSKA (reference sequence). This CDR3 region has 15 residues. Trimming cost V 0 bases and J 2 bases, with 11 bases left between them. Written as DNA, the CDR3 is TGCAGTGCTAGAGATCGGGCACGAGGCAATCAGCCCCAGCATTTT. Translating gives CSARDRARGNQPQHF.

The chain has TRBV19 and TRBJ2-2; 9 bases agree with TRBD1. CDR1 is LNHDA and CDR2 is SQIVND in the germline V gene (reference sequence). The CDR3 totals 17 residues. Trimming at V came to 3 bases and at J to 3 bases, leaving 8 bases not matched to a gene. The CDR3 loop is CASSIRGQGSYTGELFF. CDR3 DNA: TGTGCCAGTAGTATTCGGGGACAGGGCTCGTACACCGGGGAGCTGTTTTTT.

The chain employs TRBV20-1 and TRBJ2-7; 7 bases map to TRBD2. CDR1 is DFQATT and CDR2 is SNEGSKA in the germline V gene (reference sequence). The CDR3 covers 14 residues. The V segment lost 1 base and the J segment 0 bases; nucleotides outside the gene matches: 3. CDR3 sequence: CSARGGGNSYEQYF. CDR3 bases: TGCAGTGCTAGAGGCGGGGGAAACTCCTACGAGCAGTACTTC.

This clonotype showed up just once. The V and J genes are TRBV12-3 or TRBV12-4 and TRBJ2-1; 10 bases agree with TRBD2. The CDR3 consists of 15 residues. The J segment lost 4 bases and the V segment lost 6 bases, leaving 6 bases of the junction unmatched. The CDR3 nucleotides read TGTGCCAGCAGGGCTAGCGGGAGTCAGTACAATGAGCAGTTCTTC. It encodes CASRASGSQYNEQFF.

The chain links TRBV6-1 to TRBJ1-1; TRBD1 might be the D (6 bases). In germline, CDR1 is MNHNS, CDR2 SASEGT. There are 14 residues in the CDR3. CDR3 nucleotide sequence: TGTGTCACCCGGCTAGGGGGGTTCAACACTGAAGCTTTCTTT. It translates to CVTRLGGFNTEAFF.

This clonotype was counted a few times. The chain joins TRBV15 to TRBJ2-5; tentative D call: TRBD2 (5 bases). Between the trimmed V and J ends, which lost 3 bases and 5 bases, there was a span of 16 bases. The CDR3 totals 15 residues. Germline V gene lookup returns CDR1 LNHNV and CDR2 YYDKDF (reference sequence). CDR3 sequence: CATSSRVGSGETQYF. The CDR3 region has the DNA TGTGCCACCAGCAGTAGAGTTGGCTCGGGGGAGACCCAGTACTTC.

The chain combines TRBV30 with TRBJ1-5; no reliable D call. This CDR3 region has 14 residues. The V and J ends lost 0 bases and 4 bases respectively, with 10 bases between them. CDR1 is GTSNPN, CDR2 SVGIG, per germline (reference sequence). The CDR3 region has the DNA TGTGCCTGGAGTGTAGATATAGGAAATCAGCCCCAGCATTTT. This gives the protein CAWSVDIGNQPQHF.

The gene calls are TRBV6-5 and TRBJ1-2; D is undetermined. Germline V CDR1 and CDR2: MNHEY, SVGAGI. V was clipped by 0 bases and J by 2 bases, with 10 bases between them. This CDR3 is built from 15 residues. The DNA for the CDR3 is TGTGCCAGCAGTTACTCGCCCGATCAAAACTATGGCTACACCTTC. Amino acid sequence: CASSYSPDQNYGYTF.

The J gene is TRBJ2-6, the V gene TRBV5-4; either TRBD1 or TRBD2 may fit D (5 bases each). V lost 4 bases and J lost 1, with 9 bases in between. From germline, CDR1 is SGHNT and CDR2 YYREEE (reference sequence). There are 15 residues in the CDR3. The CDR3 loop is CASSRGVSGANVLTF. The CDR3 coding sequence is TGTGCCAGCAGCCGAGGGGTGTCTGGGGCCAACGTCCTGACTTTC.

V and J are TRBV12-3 or TRBV12-4 and TRBJ2-5; 7 bases are shared with TRBD2. With V trimmed by 4 bases and J by 2 bases, 4 bases remained unmatched. CDR3 length: 14 residues. CDR3 sequence (DNA): TGTGCCAGCAGTTGGGGGGGTCGGCAAGAGACCCAGTACTTC. Amino acid sequence: CASSWGGRQETQYF.

The rearrangement uses TRBV10-3 and TRBJ1-2; D possibly corresponds to TRBD1 (6 bases). The V and J ends lost 8 bases and 0 bases respectively, with 13 bases between them. Germline CDR1 and CDR2: ENHRY and SYGVKD. CDR3 length: 14 residues. CDR3 sequence reads: CAIGAGEANYGYTF. The CDR3 DNA is TGTGCCATCGGGGCAGGGGAAGCTAACTATGGCTACACCTTC.

V and J are TRBV7-2 and TRBJ1-5; TRBD1 matches at 9 bases. Germline loops: CDR1 SGHTA, CDR2 FQGNSA. V lost 0 bases and J lost 6; bases outside the gene matches: 6. This CDR3 is 16 amino acids long. CDR3 sequence: CASSLAQTQGAQPQHF. In DNA form, the CDR3 reads TGTGCCAGCAGCTTAGCGCAAACACAGGGGGCTCAGCCCCAGCATTTT.

The V call is TRBV7-3, the J call TRBJ2-1; D is undetermined. CDR3 length: 13 amino acids. Trimming removed 5 bases from V and 9 bases from J, with 14 bases in between. Per the germline V gene, CDR1 is SGHTA and CDR2 is FQGTGA. The CDR3 loop reads CASSPQGPGEQFF. In nucleotides, the CDR3 is TGTGCCAGCAGCCCGCAAGGGCCCGGTGAGCAGTTCTTC.

This chain uses TRBV7-2 with TRBJ2-5; TRBD2 agrees at 14 bases. This CDR3 region has 17 residues. Germline-derived CDR1 and CDR2 are SGHTA and FQGNSA. Unmatched junction bases numbered 3, after V lost 1 base and J lost 2 bases. CDR3 in DNA: TGTGCCAGCAGCTTAGGACTAGCGGGAGGGCCTCAAGAGACCCAGTACTTC. Translating gives CASSLGLAGGPQETQYF.

This clonotype was found a few times. This chain links TRBV7-9 with TRBJ2-2; no firm D call. Per germline, CDR1 SEHNR and CDR2 FQNEAQ (reference sequence). There are 16 residues in the CDR3. V shed 5 bases and J shed 4 bases, with 17 bases lying between them. The CDR3 DNA sequence: TGTGCCAGCAGCCTACTCGACTTTGGCTCCACCGGGGAGCTGTTTTTT. Its protein product is CASSLLDFGSTGELFF.

A few counts support this clonotype. The chain employs TRBV6-1 and TRBJ2-7, with 7 nucleotides matching TRBD2. The CDR3 sequence is 14 residues long. With 5 bases clipped from V and 6 bases from J, the junction kept 10 bases outside the gene matches. CDR1 MNHNS and CDR2 SASEGT come from the germline V gene. CDR3 residues: CASSPVGGRAEQYF. The CDR3 DNA is TGTGCCAGCAGTCCCGTGGGAGGGAGAGCCGAGCAGTACTTC.

This clonotype has a handful of counts. The chain combines TRBV20-1 with TRBJ2-2, with 9 bases that match TRBD2. The V gene end was trimmed by 6 bases and the J gene end by 5 bases; junction bases not matched to a gene: 19. The CDR3 covers 18 residues. CDR1 is DFQATT and CDR2 is SNEGSKA in the germline V gene (reference sequence). CDR3 nucleotides: TGCAGTGCCACTAACCCCCGGGGGGGCGGGAGGGCGACCGGGGAGCTGTTTTTT. Protein sequence: CSATNPRGGGRATGELFF.

This clonotype is a singleton in its sample. CDR3 residues: CSARRPGVRPGELFF. The CDR3 coding sequence is TGCAGTGCTAGGCGACCGGGAGTGAGGCCCGGGGAGCTGTTTTTT. The V call is TRBV20-1, the J call TRBJ2-2; D may be TRBD2 (6 bases). Trimming shortened V by 3 bases and J by 6 bases, and 17 bases separated the two germline ends. Germline loops: CDR1 DFQATT, CDR2 SNEGSKA (reference sequence). The length of the CDR3 is 15 residues.

The V and J genes are TRBV5-1 and TRBJ2-7, with 9 bases fitting TRBD1. Per germline, CDR1 SGHRS and CDR2 YFSETQ. V trimming: 3 bases; J trimming: 5 bases; junction bases outside the gene matches: 9. CDR3 length: 15 amino acids. The DNA for the CDR3 is TGCGCCAGCAGCTCGACCGGGACAGGGATCAACGAGCAGTACTTC. Translating it yields CASSSTGTGINEQYF.

This chain links TRBV7-3 with TRBJ2-1, with TRBD2 identical over 12 bases. Germline trimming cut 6 bases from V and 0 bases from J; bases unmatched to any gene: 9. Germline V lookup: CDR1 SGHTA, CDR2 FQGTGA. The CDR3 spans 18 residues. Here the CDR3 DNA reads TGTGCCAGCAGGCCGACTAGCGGGAGTGGGGACTCCTACAATGAGCAGTTCTTC. Translated, it gives CASRPTSGSGDSYNEQFF.

This chain uses TRBV11-2 with TRBJ2-7, with 7 bases identical to TRBD2. Unmatched junction bases numbered 22, after V lost 6 bases and J lost 5 bases. CDR3 length equals 18 residues. Germline CDR1 and CDR2: SGHAT and FQNNGV. CDR3 coding DNA: TGTGCCAGCAGGGTTAGCCCTGTGGGGGGGAAAGGGGCTCACGAGCAGTACTTC. Protein sequence: CASRVSPVGGKGAHEQYF.

In this sample, this clonotype turned up a few times. The V and J genes are TRBV7-9 and TRBJ2-5; no definite D call. The CDR3 length is 14 residues. CDR1 is SEHNR and CDR2 is FQNEAQ in the germline V gene (reference sequence). The V and J ends lost 0 bases and 3 bases respectively, with 8 bases between them. Written as DNA, the CDR3 is TGTGCCAGCAGCTTAGCGCGTGGGGAAGAGACCCAGTACTTC. Residues: CASSLARGEETQYF.